This T cell receptor (beta chain) was found in a study of response to subunit inactivated influenza vaccine. Per the germline V gene, CDR1 is KGHDR and CDR2 is SFDVKD. The CDR3 is 15 residues long. The ends lost 5 bases at V and 2 bases at J; junction bases unmatched: 6. TCRdb independently ran MiXCR on the RT-PCR reads; one entry per CDR3 protein. Here the sample spans around 520,000 distinct CDR3 sequences, roughly 10% being singletons. This clonotype was counted many times. Its target is not known. Findings and caveats of the study: Each seasonal flu vaccination may recruit only limited new T cells, authors suggested.

The sample consisted of PBMCs from blood, taken on the day of vaccination. This sequence joins TRBV24-1 and TRBJ2-5; 8 nucleotides line up with TRBD1. The receptor comes from a man aged 50 to 59 who received an inactivated influenza vaccine. The CDR3 DNA sequence: TGTGCCACCAGTGCGCACAGGGGGAATCAAGAGACCCAGTACTTC. It translates to CATSAHRGNQETQYF.